What follows are 15 T cell receptor beta chains derived from one specimen sequenced in a study of blood T cell repertoires in COVID-19. Generated by immunoSEQ multiplex PCR, the TCRdb table keeps only in-frame clones and is missing some. The sample has roughly 20,000 clones, about four fifths seen once. Source material: peripheral blood. All receptors come from a man older than 75 with acute or convalescent COVID-19.

The chain links TRBV7-2 to TRBJ2-2; D remains ambiguous. In germline, CDR1 is SGHTA, CDR2 FQGNSA. The V end was cut by 1 base, the J end by 0 bases, with 6 bases between. The CDR3 covers 15 residues. The CDR3 DNA is TGTGCCAGCAGCTTAGGACGGGCGAACACCGGGGAGCTGTTTTTT. Translation: CASSLGRANTGELFF.

This clone has a single count. The chain uses TRBV3-1 (or the pseudogene TRBV3-2) and TRBJ1-1, with a possible D match to TRBD1 (5 bases). Germline lookup yields CDR1 LGHDT and CDR2 YNNKEL (reference sequence). CDR3 size: 14 residues. Trimming left V 4 bases short and J 0 bases short, with 9 bases between. CDR3: CASSPQAMNTEAFF. CDR3 DNA sequence: TGTGCCAGCAGCCCACAGGCCATGAACACTGAAGCTTTCTTT.

A few counts support this clone. The V and J genes are TRBV7-9 and TRBJ2-3, with a weak D call TRBD1 (7 bases). This CDR3 has 15 amino acids. V shed 4 bases and J shed 0 bases, with 11 bases lying between them. CDR1 and CDR2 from the germline V gene are SEHNR and FQNEAQ (reference sequence). CDR3 DNA: TGTGCCAGCAGCTCCGCGGGACAGAGCACAGATACGCAGTATTTT. It yields the protein CASSSAGQSTDTQYF.

The chain couples TRBV9 to TRBJ2-2; D uncertain. V was trimmed by 0 bases and J by 4 bases, leaving 4 bases between them. Germline CDR1 and CDR2: SGDLS and YYNGEE. The CDR3 loop spans 13 amino acids. The CDR3 here is CASSVVVTGELFF. The CDR3 nucleotides are TGTGCCAGCAGCGTAGTAGTCACCGGGGAGCTGTTTTTT.

The chain links TRBV11-2 to TRBJ1-3; 8 nucleotides align to TRBD1. Germline lookup yields CDR1 SGHAT and CDR2 FQNNGV. The CDR3 spans 15 residues. V was pared by 4 bases and J by 2 bases, with 4 bases of the junction left unmatched. Written as DNA, the CDR3 is TGTGCCAGCAGCTCGGACAGGGTACCTGGAAACACCATATATTTT. Encoded protein: CASSSDRVPGNTIYF.

J is TRBJ2-3 and V is TRBV3-1 (or the pseudogene TRBV3-2); no definite D call. The ends were cut back, 0 bases at V and 5 bases at J, with 9 bases in the middle. The CDR3 consists of 14 residues. Germline CDR1 LGHDT, CDR2 YNNKEL (reference sequence). DNA for the CDR3: TGTGCCAGCAGCCAAGATATTTGGAGAGATACGCAGTATTTT. It yields the protein CASSQDIWRDTQYF.

Only a few counts were recorded for this clone. The chain recombines TRBV6-5 with TRBJ1-2, with TRBD1 identical over 9 bases. The CDR3 totals 15 residues. Losses at the gene ends were 6 bases for V and 2 bases for J; bases not matched to a gene: 7. The germline V gene has CDR1 MNHEY and CDR2 SVGAGI. The CDR3 region is CASRETGTGNYGYTF. CDR3 nucleotides: TGTGCCAGCAGGGAGACGGGGACAGGGAACTATGGCTACACCTTC.

The rearrangement links TRBV6-5 to TRBJ1-2, with D unresolved. The CDR3 contains 14 residues. V was clipped by 0 bases and J by 4 bases, with 9 bases between them. Per germline, CDR1 MNHEY and CDR2 SVGAGI. As DNA, the CDR3 is TGTGCCAGCAGTTACTCGCCAGATCTCTATGGCTACACCTTC. Residues: CASSYSPDLYGYTF.

CDR3 sequence (DNA): TGTGCCACCAGCAGAGATCTGGGCAGCAATCAGCCCCAGCATTTT. Protein product: CATSRDLGSNQPQHF. This chain links TRBV15 with TRBJ1-5; no reliable D call. The CDR3 covers 15 residues. Germline CDR1 reads LNHNV; CDR2 reads YYDKDF (reference sequence). V was trimmed by 0 bases and J by 1 base, leaving 7 bases between them.

The rearrangement joins TRBV7-2 to TRBJ1-2; TRBD1 matches 9 bases. Germline values: CDR1 SGHTA, CDR2 FQGNSA. V was clipped by 5 bases and J by 5 bases; unmatched bases: 12. CDR3 length: 16 amino acids. The CDR3 loop reads CASSLWDRAGTYGYTF. CDR3 nucleotides: TGTGCCAGCAGCCTGTGGGACAGGGCCGGGACTTATGGCTACACCTTC.

The chain recombines TRBV7-8 with TRBJ2-7; 10 nucleotides match TRBD1. Germline assignment: CDR1 SGHVS and CDR2 FQNEAQ. CDR3 length: 14 amino acids. V shed 5 bases and J 2 bases; nucleotides not matched to a gene: 3. CDR3 region: CASSRQGATYEQYF. The CDR3 region has the DNA TGTGCCAGCAGCAGACAGGGGGCCACCTACGAGCAGTACTTC.

The genes are TRBV5-5 and TRBJ2-7; D might be TRBD1 (6 bases). CDR3 length: 15 residues. V dropped 0 bases and J dropped 2 bases, with 12 bases sitting between them. CDR1 is SGHKS and CDR2 is YYEKEE in the germline V gene (reference sequence). The CDR3 bases are TGTGCCAGCAGCTTGGCGGGGACACGCGCCTACGAGCAGTACTTC. Amino acid sequence: CASSLAGTRAYEQYF.

The chain employs TRBV5-1 and TRBJ2-3; tentative D call: TRBD2 (6 bases). V was trimmed by 1 base and J by 3 bases, leaving 9 bases between them. The CDR3 length is 14 residues. Germline CDR1 and CDR2: SGHRS and YFSETQ. The CDR3 loop reads CASSLPGGTDTQYF. The CDR3 region has the DNA TGCGCCAGCAGCTTGCCCGGGGGAACAGATACGCAGTATTTT. The variable domain in full, with the rest retrieved from reference TRBV5-1 and TRBJ2-3, is KAGVTQTPRYLIKTRGQQVTLSCSPISGHRSVSWYQQTPGQGLQFLFEYFSETQRNKGNFPGRFSGRQFSNSRSEMNVSTLELGDSALYLCASSLPGGTDTQYFGPGTRLTVL.

This chain uses TRBV19 with TRBJ1-6; 10 bases match TRBD1. Unmatched junction bases numbered 10, after V lost 4 bases and J lost 13 bases. The CDR3 has 15 amino acids. Germline loops: CDR1 LNHDA, CDR2 SQIVND (reference sequence). The CDR3 spells CASSRDRGYSYPLHF. In DNA form, the CDR3 reads TGTGCCAGTAGTAGGGACAGGGGATATAGTTACCCCCTCCACTTT. The complete variable domain, with remaining parts taken from reference TRBV19 and TRBJ1-6, reads DGGITQSPKYLFRKEGQNVTLSCEQNLNHDAMYWYRQDPGQGLRLIYYSQIVNDFQKGDIAEGYSVSREKKESFPLTVTSAQKNPTAFYLCASSRDRGYSYPLHFGNGTRLTVT.

A few counts support this clone. The chain employs TRBV9 and TRBJ2-1, with D perhaps TRBD2 (7 bases). The CDR3 consists of 14 residues. Per the germline V gene, CDR1 is SGDLS and CDR2 is YYNGEE. Trimming took off 0 bases at V and 8 bases at J, with 12 bases between the two ends. CDR3 region: CASSVGGGADEQFF. In nucleotides, the CDR3 is TGTGCCAGCAGCGTAGGTGGGGGGGCAGATGAGCAGTTCTTC.